This T cell receptor (beta chain) was obtained from a study of cytomegalovirus exposure and HLA in healthy donors. A remark on this clone: Its specificity is unknown.

PCR used 60 Vbeta primers and 13 Jbeta primers. The data were produced by immunoSEQ multiplex PCR, yet TCRdb's version contains in-frame clones alone and is incomplete. The table lists about 160,000 clones, about 60% of them singletons. CDR1 and CDR2 (germline): SGHRS, YFSETQ. Trimming cost V 0 bases and J 4 bases, with 6 bases left between them. The CDR3 extends over 13 amino acids. Study-wide points: Several V segments, TRBV6-2 and TRBV6-3 among them, could not be told apart and were dropped. Across donors, sequencing depth was assumed by presence/absence analyses to be roughly uniform.

The sample was PBMCs. The receptor was isolated from a woman aged 55-69 years in good health and CMV-seropositive. The J gene is TRBJ2-3, the V gene TRBV5-1; no firm D call. The CDR3 is CASSLVGADTQYF. For the CDR3, the DNA is TGCGCCAGCAGCTTGGTGGGCGCAGATACGCAGTATTTT.